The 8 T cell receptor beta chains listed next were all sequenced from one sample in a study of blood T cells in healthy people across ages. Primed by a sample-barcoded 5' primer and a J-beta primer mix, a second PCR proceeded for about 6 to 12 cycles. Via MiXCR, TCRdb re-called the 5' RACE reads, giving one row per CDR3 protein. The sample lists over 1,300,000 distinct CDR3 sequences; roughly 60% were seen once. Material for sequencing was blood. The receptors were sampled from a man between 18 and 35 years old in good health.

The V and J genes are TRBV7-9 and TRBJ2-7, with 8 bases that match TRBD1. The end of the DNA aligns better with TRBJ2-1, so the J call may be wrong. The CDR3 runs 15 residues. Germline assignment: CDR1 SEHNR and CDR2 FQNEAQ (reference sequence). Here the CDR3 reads CASSPGDRGVGEQFF. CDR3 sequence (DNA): TGTGCCAGCAGCCCAGGAGACAGGGGAGTAGGGGAGCAGTTCTTC.

CDR3 sequence: CASRSSQRGFSGANVLTF. The CDR3 DNA sequence: TGTGCCAGCAGAAGCTCTCAAAGGGGGTTTTCTGGGGCCAACGTCCTGACTTTC. The chain carries TRBV12-3 or TRBV12-4 and TRBJ2-6; D is perhaps TRBD1 (6 bases). The CDR3 consists of 18 residues. The V end lost 6 bases, the J end lost 1 base, and 19 bases lay between the germline ends.

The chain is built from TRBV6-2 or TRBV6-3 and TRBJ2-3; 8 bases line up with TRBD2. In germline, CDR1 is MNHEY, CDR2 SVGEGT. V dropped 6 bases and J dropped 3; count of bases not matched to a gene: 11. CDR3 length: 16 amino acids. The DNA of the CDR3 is TGTGCCAGCAGGTTCGAGGGGGAGCGGGGGACAGATACGCAGTATTTT. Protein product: CASRFEGERGTDTQYF.

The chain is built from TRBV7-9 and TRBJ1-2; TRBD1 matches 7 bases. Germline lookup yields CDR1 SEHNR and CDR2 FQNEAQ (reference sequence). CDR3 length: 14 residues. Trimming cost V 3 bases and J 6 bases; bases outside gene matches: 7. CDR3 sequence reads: CASSFSQGVHGYTF. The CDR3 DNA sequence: TGTGCCAGCAGCTTTTCCCAGGGGGTACATGGCTACACCTTC.

CDR3 nucleotides: TGTGCCAGCAGTTTTACCCCTATTCCGGGACTAGCGGGACGTACGCAGTATTTT. It specifies CASSFTPIPGLAGRTQYF. The chain has TRBV27 and TRBJ2-3; 13 positions agree with TRBD2. This CDR3 contains 18 residues. J gave up 8 bases and V 3 bases, and 14 bases lay outside the gene matches. The germline V gene encodes CDR1 MNHEY and CDR2 SMNVEV (reference sequence).

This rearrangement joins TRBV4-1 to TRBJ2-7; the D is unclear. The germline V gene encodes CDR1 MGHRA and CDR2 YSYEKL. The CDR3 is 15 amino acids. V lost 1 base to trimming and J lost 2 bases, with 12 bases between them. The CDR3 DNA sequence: TGCGCCAGCAGCCAAGGGGATCCCGGGCCCTACGAGCAGTACTTC. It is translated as CASSQGDPGPYEQYF.

Here the CDR3 reads CSASLPDVSGNQPQHF. As DNA, the CDR3 is TGCAGTGCTAGTCTTCCCGACGTGAGCGGCAATCAGCCCCAGCATTTT. The V and J genes are TRBV20-1 and TRBJ1-5; D uncertain. The CDR3 runs 16 residues. Per germline, CDR1 DFQATT and CDR2 SNEGSKA (reference sequence). Between the trimmed V and J ends, which lost 3 bases and 2 bases, there was a span of 17 bases.

DNA of the CDR3: TGCGCCAGCAGCCACCACCGGGGGCCGGGCCCGAACACTGAAGCTTTCTTT. Residues: CASSHHRGPGPNTEAFF. The genes are TRBV4-1 and TRBJ1-1, with D maybe TRBD1 (6 bases). Germline V lookup: CDR1 MGHRA, CDR2 YSYEKL. Trimming pared 3 bases from V and 1 base from J, leaving 18 bases between. This CDR3 spans 17 amino acids.